Below are 16 T cell receptor beta chains sequenced from a single sample in a study of T cell changes during pregnancy in multiple sclerosis. TCRdb keeps only in-frame clones here, not all; method: immunoSEQ multiplex PCR. The sample holds approximately 100,000 clones; more than 90% are singletons and the top ten take over 2.5%. This specimen was peripheral blood, taken in the second trimester of pregnancy. The receptors originated from a female donor with multiple sclerosis, enrolled in a pregnancy study.

CDR3 protein: CASMRGIGGNTIYF. CDR3 in DNA: TGTGCCAGCATGCGGGGAATCGGTGGAAACACCATATATTTT. The V gene is TRBV2, the J gene TRBJ1-3; D is uncertain. V shed 7 bases and J shed 3 bases, with 13 bases lying between them. CDR3 length equals 14 residues. The germline V gene has CDR1 SNHLY and CDR2 FYNNEI.

The chain has TRBV18 and TRBJ1-2; weak D call: TRBD1 (5 bases). Germline assignment: CDR1 KGHSH and CDR2 LQKENI. CDR3 length equals 13 residues. The V end lost 2 bases, the J end lost 8 bases, and 12 bases lay between the germline ends. The CDR3 coding sequence is TGTGCCAGCTCACCATCGGTCGGGGGGGGCTACACCTTC. Translation gives CASSPSVGGGYTF.

The chain links TRBV25-1 to TRBJ1-1; 8 positions agree with TRBD1. V lost 5 bases to trimming and J lost 0 bases; unmatched junction nucleotides: 11. Germline V gene sequence: CDR1 MGHDK, CDR2 SYGVNS. The CDR3 runs to 17 residues. CDR3 in amino acids: CASSPPGQGPMNTEAFF. DNA of the CDR3: TGTGCCAGCAGTCCTCCCGGACAGGGACCTATGAACACTGAAGCTTTCTTT.

The chain carries TRBV29-1 and TRBJ2-1; 13 positions agree with TRBD2. Germline V gives CDR1 SQVTM, CDR2 ANQGSEA. With V trimmed by 7 bases and J by 4 bases, 13 bases remained unmatched. The CDR3 consists of 17 residues. The CDR3: CSAEGLAGVALYNEQFF. CDR3 nucleotide sequence: TGCAGCGCCGAAGGACTAGCGGGAGTCGCGTTATACAATGAGCAGTTCTTC.

The J gene is TRBJ1-2, the V gene TRBV2, with TRBD1 matching over 9 bases. Germline V CDR1 and CDR2: SNHLY, FYNNEI. The ends lost 7 bases at V and 6 bases at J; junction bases unmatched: 15. The CDR3 length is 16 residues. The CDR3 DNA reads TGTGCCAGCAAACCGATGGTGTCCGGGACAGGGCATGGCTACACCTTC. It translates to CASKPMVSGTGHGYTF.

The J gene is TRBJ2-7, the V gene TRBV19, with 7 positions matching TRBD2. Germline CDR1 reads LNHDA; CDR2 reads SQIVND (reference sequence). This CDR3 spans 14 amino acids. V lost 5 bases to trimming and J lost 3 bases; unmatched junction nucleotides: 7. The CDR3 DNA reads TGTGCCAGTAGTCTCGACGGGGGGAGCTACGAGCAGTACTTC. Amino acid sequence: CASSLDGGSYEQYF.

The V gene is TRBV9, the J gene TRBJ2-2, with 10 bases identical to TRBD2. The V segment lost 4 bases and the J segment 1 base; nucleotides outside the gene matches: 4. Germline CDR1 is SGDLS and CDR2 is YYNGEE. The CDR3 runs to 16 residues. Written as DNA, the CDR3 is TGTGCCAGCAGCAAAACTAGCGGGGAGAACACCGGGGAGCTGTTTTTT. It codes for CASSKTSGENTGELFF.

This clone was seen once. The chain joins TRBV2 to TRBJ1-2; possibly TRBD1 for D (6 bases). Trimming cost V 3 bases and J 4 bases, with 15 bases left between them. The CDR3 has 15 residues. Germline CDR1 is SNHLY and CDR2 is FYNNEI. The CDR3 here is CASSEDPGVGYGYTF. As DNA, the CDR3 is TGTGCCAGCAGTGAGGACCCAGGGGTTGGCTATGGCTACACCTTC. Using reference TRBV2 and TRBJ1-2 for the parts outside the CDR3, the full variable domain is EPEVTQTPSHQVTQMGQEVILRCVPISNHLYFYWYRQILGQKVEFLVSFYNNEISEKSEIFDDQFSVERPDGSNFTLKIRSTKLEDSAMYFCASSEDPGVGYGYTFGSGTRLTVV.

This chain uses TRBV5-1 with TRBJ1-5; D possibly corresponds to TRBD1 (5 bases). Trimming pared 0 bases from V and 2 bases from J, leaving 9 bases between. Germline CDR1 is SGHRS and CDR2 is YFSETQ. CDR3 size: 15 residues. As DNA, the CDR3 is TGCGCCAGCAGCTTGGACGGCAGGGGCAATCAGCCCCAGCATTTT. Its translation is CASSLDGRGNQPQHF.

The chain couples TRBV5-1 to TRBJ2-2, with TRBD2 identical over 9 bases. Trimming at V came to 2 bases and at J to 6 bases, leaving 5 bases not matched to a gene. CDR1 is SGHRS and CDR2 is YFSETQ in the germline V gene. The CDR3 runs to 15 residues. The chain's CDR3 is CASSFETSGAGELFF. In DNA, the CDR3 is TGCGCCAGCAGCTTTGAGACTAGCGGAGCCGGGGAGCTGTTTTTT.

The genes are TRBV7-6 and TRBJ1-5, with D possibly TRBD1 on 6 matching bases. The V gene's germline CDR1 is SGHVS and CDR2 FNYEAQ. Trimming stripped 0 bases from V and 6 bases from J, with 12 bases between. The CDR3 contains 15 residues. CDR3 in DNA: TGTGCCAGCAGCTTAGCGCAGGGGAGAGGTCAGCCCCAGCATTTT. This sequence encodes CASSLAQGRGQPQHF.

The chain couples TRBV7-9 to TRBJ2-2, with 16 bases lining up with TRBD2. CDR3 length: 18 residues. Germline lookup yields CDR1 SEHNR and CDR2 FQNEAQ (reference sequence). V dropped 4 bases and J dropped 4; count of bases not matched to a gene: 6. The chain's CDR3 is CASSSPGLAGGPTGELFF. CDR3 nucleotides: TGTGCCAGCAGCTCCCCGGGACTAGCGGGAGGGCCCACCGGGGAGCTGTTTTTT.

The chain links TRBV27 to TRBJ1-4; D may be TRBD1 (6 bases). The V end was cut by 7 bases, the J end by 7 bases, with 19 bases between. The CDR3 length is 15 residues. Per germline, CDR1 MNHEY and CDR2 SMNVEV (reference sequence). Written as DNA, the CDR3 is TGTGCCAGCAAACTCCGACAGGCTGGGAGTGAAAAACTGTTTTTT. Protein sequence: CASKLRQAGSEKLFF. The variable domain in full, with the rest retrieved from reference TRBV27 and TRBJ1-4, is EAQVTQNPRYLITVTGKKLTVTCSQNMNHEYMSWYRQDPGLGLRQIYYSMNVEVTDKGDVPEGYKVSRKEKRNFPLILESPSPNQTSLYFCASKLRQAGSEKLFFGSGTQLSVL.

The CDR3 region is CASSRTGLPLDEQFF. CDR3 nucleotide sequence: TGTGCCAGTTCACGAACGGGACTCCCCTTGGATGAGCAGTTCTTC. The chain uses TRBV14 and TRBJ2-1, with D possibly being TRBD2 (6 bases). Germline V gene sequence: CDR1 SGHDN, CDR2 FVKESK. The CDR3 has 15 amino acids. V lost 9 bases and J 8 bases, leaving 23 bases between the germline ends.

V and J are TRBV6-5 and TRBJ2-5, with D maybe TRBD1 (7 bases). The CDR3 contains 13 residues. Germline lookup yields CDR1 MNHEY and CDR2 SVGAGI. Trimming took 6 bases from V and 5 from J, leaving 13 bases between them. The CDR3, as DNA: TGTGCCAGCAGGTCGACAGGGAGGGAGACCCAGTACTTC. Encoded protein: CASRSTGRETQYF.

The rearrangement uses TRBV4-3 and TRBJ2-1; 13 bases agree with TRBD2. The CDR3 runs to 17 residues. In germline, CDR1 is LGHNA, CDR2 YSLEER. V was clipped by 6 bases and J by 7 bases; unmatched bases: 12. The CDR3 nucleotides read TGCGCCAGCAGTCGAACTAGCGGGAGGGCCCATTTTAATGAGCAGTTCTTC. Its translation: CASSRTSGRAHFNEQFF.